The 3 T cell receptor beta chains given below trace back to one sample, sequenced in a study of monozygotic twins with inflammatory bowel disease. From the 5' RACE reads, TCRdb lists one entry per CDR3 protein and no DNA. This sample's clone table lists about 330,000 distinct CDR3 sequences. Sequenced input: blood. The source of these receptors is a human donor with ulcerative colitis or Crohn's disease, or a healthy co-twin of an affected twin (not recorded which).

The V call is TRBV6-4, the J call TRBJ2-1. This CDR3 is 14 amino acids long. Germline loops: CDR1 MRHNA, CDR2 SNTAGT. This CDR3 reads CASSDGTSSNEQFF.

The V and J genes are TRBV4-1 and TRBJ1-5; TCRdb's assignment of TRBD1 cannot be checked, as there is no DNA. This CDR3 contains 17 residues. CDR1 is MGHRA, CDR2 YSYEKL, per germline. The CDR3: CASSQVRDTYSNQPQHF.

This chain joins TRBV3-1 and TRBJ2-7; TCRdb outputs TRBD1, but without DNA this stays unchecked. The germline CDR1 and CDR2 sequences are LGHDT and YNNKEL (reference sequence). The CDR3 extends over 14 amino acids. This CDR3 reads CASSHRQVLYEQYF.